This T cell receptor (beta chain) was obtained from a study of blood T cells in healthy people across ages. Study-wide context: Template switching recovered approximately one barcoded beta molecule for every two T cells.

V gave up 0 bases and J gave up 5 bases; unmatched junction bases: 8. Germline V gene data show CDR1 as SGHRS and CDR2 as YFSETQ. The CDR3 spans 16 residues. This clonotype was seen a handful of times. Its antigen is unidentified. General observations from the study: Comparison with aged donors showed that long-lived donors had more naive CD4+ cells and higher diversity.

Combining a sample-barcoded 5' primer with a J-beta primer mix, a second PCR ran for roughly 7 to 12 cycles. With 12 random nucleotides, a template-switch adaptor tagged each individual cDNA molecule. TCRdb used MiXCR to reprocess the 5' RACE reads, holding one entry per CDR3 protein. Of over 700,000 distinct CDR3 sequences listed, about 53% are singletons. This clonotype originated in an elderly man in good health. The sequenced material came from blood. This chain uses TRBV5-1 with TRBJ2-7; 10 nucleotides line up with TRBD1. CDR3 sequence (DNA): TGCGCCAGCAGCTTGGCCGCTCGGGACAGGGGTAACGAGCAGTACTTC. Protein: CASSLAARDRGNEQYF.